This TCR beta chain was profiled in a study of identical twins (dated by TCRdb to about 2016). In the study overall: TCR alpha and beta repertoires from monozygotic twins, unrelated adults of various ages and cord blood were deep-sequenced to test whether fetal clonotypes persist. To rule out contamination, replicate twin experiments were performed at different times with different library preparation protocols.

Every donor in the study was a healthy Caucasian. CDR1 is given as SGDLS and CDR2 as YYNGEE, both from the germline V gene. Taken from cysteine to phenylalanine, the CDR3 has 15 residues. Only CDR3 DNA is held: 45 bases, read in frame from base 1. General conclusions and limits of the study: Recombination models systematically underestimated out-of-frame TCR alpha sharing in monozygotic twins but agreed with sharing between unrelated individuals. Compared with coincidental sharing between unrelated individuals, an excess of low generation-probability sequences was observed among out-of-frame TCR alpha sequences shared between twins. Conclusions relied on cross-sectional statistical analysis, since the same donors could not be followed over many years. Abundant cord blood beta clonotypes had fewer insertions, young adult naive repertoires showed a similar but weaker trend, and memory repertoires showed no such trend. Invariant T cells such as MAIT and iNKT could partly confound zero-insertion analyses, though diverse VJ usage argued against this for most clonotypes. The excess sharing between twins in beta out-of-frame sequences was weaker because fewer shared sequences reduced the signal-to-noise ratio.

Receptor amplification or capture employed 5' RACE. For sequencing, an Illumina HiSeq 2000 was employed. A universal primer binding site was introduced by template switching, and a unique molecular identifier was present in the final cDNA, enabling accurate counting of TCR cDNA molecules. First-strand cDNA for TCR alpha and beta chains was synthesized from specific primers in the conserved constant-segment region. To control for contamination, every cDNA library carried two barcodes: a SMART-Mk sample barcode plus Illumina barcodes. Two successive PCR steps introduced TruSeq adapter sequences along with Illumina sample barcodes. The TCR alpha and beta cDNA libraries were sequenced on the Illumina HiSeq platform using custom primers. Concerning the study's data processing: Unique molecular identifiers were extracted from raw reads with MiGEC, and CDR3 positions were determined with MiXCR. Recombination models were inferred per individual with the repgenHMM and IGoR tools using an EM algorithm. Shared clonotype analysis was performed with the tcR package in R, normalizing sharing by the product of cloneset sizes. Out-of-frame nonproductive sequences were analyzed to study raw recombination free of thymic and clonal selection effects. The raw public data were reprocessed by TCRdb itself: fastp quality trimming at Q25, MiXCR clonotype calling, in-frame beta chains only. Duplicate CDR3 protein sequences are folded into a single record with the most common DNA and genes. The V and J calls follow TCRdb's processing rather than the paper's. The table for this sample lists 1,800,000 or so distinct CDR3 sequences; 32% of them were counted only once. About 0.27% of the sample comes from the top ten.

As for this clonotype: Its antigen target is currently unknown. A junction boundary mismatches the germline segment, possibly from a read error.

The sample consisted of cord blood. The TCR was taken from a newborn girl in good health. Here the chain combines TRBV9 and TRBJ2-7, and TRBD2 matches 10 of the central bases. The DNA sequence follows: TGTGCCAGCAACGTAGCCCTAGCGGGAGAGAACGAGCAGTACTTC. Its translation reads: CASNVALAGENEQYF.